What follows are 27 T cell receptor beta chains derived from one specimen sequenced in a study of stem cell transplantation in POMP-related autoinflammatory disease. Here immunoSEQ multiplex PCR was the method, and the copy in TCRdb shows in-frame clones only, minus some. The repertoire holds 9,000 to 10,000 clones, more than 75% seen once, with just over 4.5% in the top ten. Source: CD4+ T cells from PBMCs, taken after stem cell transplantation. These receptors all stem from a human patient with POMP-related autoinflammation and immune dysregulation (PRAID). Some T cells may be transferred from the graft donor.

Here the CDR3 reads CASSARDRGRETQYF. CDR3 DNA: TGTGCCAGTAGTGCCCGGGACAGGGGCCGGGAGACCCAGTACTTC. The V and J genes are TRBV19 and TRBJ2-5; 10 nucleotides line up with TRBD1. Per germline, CDR1 LNHDA and CDR2 SQIVND (reference sequence). V lost 5 bases to trimming and J lost 5 bases; unmatched junction nucleotides: 8. CDR3 length equals 15 residues.

This rearrangement joins TRBV18 to TRBJ2-7, with D possibly TRBD2 on 6 matching bases. The CDR3 length is 16 residues. Per germline, CDR1 KGHSH and CDR2 LQKENI. The ends were cut back, 3 bases at V and 2 bases at J, with 17 bases in the middle. In DNA form, the CDR3 reads TGTGCCAGCTCACCCTTGAAACTAGCCTATCCCTACGAGCAGTACTTC. The encoded protein is CASSPLKLAYPYEQYF.

This chain uses TRBV10-2 with TRBJ2-1; D unresolved. Trimming left V 0 bases short and J 9 bases short, with 12 bases between. Germline V CDR1 and CDR2: WSHSY, SAAADI. The CDR3 totals 14 residues. CDR3 DNA: TGCGCCAGCAGTGAGTCCCCCCTAGTCTCTGAGCAGTTCTTC. Translating it yields CASSESPLVSEQFF.

The chain combines TRBV6-5 with TRBJ1-4; maybe TRBD1 (5 bases). Between the trimmed V and J ends, which lost 9 bases and 3 bases, there was a span of 11 bases. CDR3 length: 13 residues. Germline CDR1 MNHEY, CDR2 SVGAGI. CDR3 protein: CASRQHSNEKLFF. CDR3 DNA: TGTGCCAGTCGACAGCACTCTAATGAAAAACTGTTTTTT.

This clone appeared a few times. The chain joins TRBV4-2 to TRBJ2-3, with TRBD2 matching over 8 bases. Germline V gene sequence: CDR1 LGHNA, CDR2 YNFKEQ. CDR3 size: 19 residues. V shed 4 bases and J 0 bases; nucleotides not matched to a gene: 15. CDR3 DNA: TGTGCCAGCAGCCCCCTTTCTCTATTAGCGGGACTCAGCACAGATACGCAGTATTTT. Translating it yields CASSPLSLLAGLSTDTQYF.

This clone has just one count. The genes are TRBV20-1 and TRBJ1-6; D is undetermined. Germline CDR1 is DFQATT and CDR2 is SNEGSKA (reference sequence). V was cut by 3 bases and J by 5 bases, with 8 bases left in between. This CDR3 spans 13 amino acids. CDR3 coding DNA: TGCAGTGCTAGTAGCCCTAATAATTCACCCCTCCACTTT. Amino acids: CSASSPNNSPLHF.

This clone was seen a few times. The chain employs TRBV2 and TRBJ2-7, with 11 nucleotides matching TRBD2. V gave up 4 bases and J gave up 4 bases; unmatched junction bases: 6. CDR1 SNHLY and CDR2 FYNNEI come from the germline V gene. This CDR3 is built from 15 residues. In DNA, the CDR3 is TGTGCCAGCAGTGGTCTCCTAGCGGGAGGATACGAGCAGTACTTC. This translates into CASSGLLAGGYEQYF. The variable domain in full, completed from reference TRBV2 and TRBJ2-7, reads EPEVTQTPSHQVTQMGQEVILRCVPISNHLYFYWYRQILGQKVEFLVSFYNNEISEKSEIFDDQFSVERPDGSNFTLKIRSTKLEDSAMYFCASSGLLAGGYEQYFGPGTRLTVT.

The chain links TRBV5-1 to TRBJ2-1; tentatively, D is TRBD2 (6 bases). Germline V CDR1 and CDR2: SGHRS, YFSETQ. V lost 6 bases to trimming and J lost 3 bases, with 13 bases between them. The CDR3 contains 14 residues. The CDR3 nucleotides are TGCGCCAGCAACCGGGACTGGATCTACAATGAGCAGTTCTTC. Its protein is CASNRDWIYNEQFF.

The genes are TRBV10-1 and TRBJ2-4; D is uncertain. The CDR3 runs to 13 residues. CDR1 is WNHNN, CDR2 SYGVQD, per germline (reference sequence). Trimming took 2 bases from V and 2 from J, leaving 4 bases between them. CDR3: CASSEGSKNIQYF. The CDR3 coding sequence is TGCGCCAGCAGTGAGGGTTCCAAAAACATTCAGTACTTC.

V gene TRBV6-1 combines with J gene TRBJ1-1, with D possibly TRBD1 on 5 matching bases. With 2 bases removed from V and 5 bases from J, the gap between germline ends came to 12 bases. This CDR3 has 14 amino acids. The germline V gene encodes CDR1 MNHNS and CDR2 SASEGT. The CDR3 reads CASSERSRGTEAFF. In DNA, the CDR3 is TGTGCCAGCAGTGAACGGTCCCGGGGGACTGAAGCTTTCTTT.

The chain couples TRBV27 to TRBJ2-5, with 13 bases aligning to TRBD2. V was clipped by 4 bases and J by 5 bases; unmatched bases: 13. Germline CDR1 reads MNHEY; CDR2 reads SMNVEV (reference sequence). The CDR3 has 18 amino acids. This chain's CDR3 is CASSSLGLAGDRGETQYF. In DNA, the CDR3 is TGTGCCAGCAGTTCTCTAGGACTAGCGGGAGACCGGGGGGAGACCCAGTACTTC.

This clone is medium-sized within its sample. The V call is TRBV19, the J call TRBJ1-1; TRBD1 is a possible D gene (5 bases). CDR3 length equals 14 residues. V was clipped by 2 bases and J by 4 bases, with 11 bases between them. In germline, CDR1 is LNHDA, CDR2 SQIVND (reference sequence). CDR3 nucleotides: TGTGCCAGTAGTATATGGGGCCTGAGCACTGAAGCTTTCTTT. This translates into CASSIWGLSTEAFF.

This clone has only one observation. The gene calls are TRBV28 and TRBJ2-1; D remains ambiguous. This CDR3 has 14 residues. Between the trimmed V and J ends, which lost 5 bases and 2 bases, there was a span of 10 bases. Germline CDR1 and CDR2: MDHEN and SYDVKM. In DNA, the CDR3 is TGTGCCAGCAGTCGCCGGCGGACCTACAATGAGCAGTTCTTC. It codes for CASSRRRTYNEQFF.

The V call is TRBV6-6, the J call TRBJ2-7; 8 bases fit TRBD1. V trimming: 4 bases; J trimming: 1 base; junction bases outside the gene matches: 3. CDR1 MNHNY and CDR2 SVGAGI come from the germline V gene (reference sequence). CDR3 length: 14 residues. CDR3 DNA: TGTGCCAGCAGTTCAAACAGGGGGTCCTACGAGCAGTACTTC. Amino acid sequence: CASSSNRGSYEQYF.

This sequence joins TRBV6-5 and TRBJ2-5; 9 bases match TRBD2. This CDR3 region has 12 residues. Germline V lookup: CDR1 MNHEY, CDR2 SVGAGI. The J segment lost 2 bases and the V segment lost 8 bases, leaving 0 bases of the junction unmatched. The DNA of the CDR3 is TGTGCCAGCGGACTAGCGCAAGAGACCCAGTACTTC. Its translation is CASGLAQETQYF.

V and J are TRBV19 and TRBJ2-5; D unclear. This CDR3 spans 12 amino acids. V was trimmed by 5 bases and J by 5 bases, leaving 9 bases between them. CDR1 is LNHDA and CDR2 is SQIVND in the germline V gene (reference sequence). CDR3 nucleotides: TGTGCCAGTAGTTCCGGGTTCGAGACCCAGTACTTC. Encoded protein: CASSSGFETQYF.

The rearrangement uses TRBV30 and TRBJ1-1; TRBD1 is a possible D gene (6 bases). This CDR3 spans 14 amino acids. Germline V lookup: CDR1 GTSNPN, CDR2 SVGIG (reference sequence). V lost 0 bases to trimming and J lost 0 bases, with 8 bases between them. CDR3 nucleotide sequence: TGTGCCTGGAGTGTAGGGGGGATGAACACTGAAGCTTTCTTT. The encoded protein is CAWSVGGMNTEAFF.

DNA of the CDR3: TGTGCCAGCAGCGTAGAGTTAGTGAATTCACCCCTCCACTTT. Encoded protein: CASSVELVNSPLHF. The rearrangement joins TRBV9 to TRBJ1-6; no clear D. Germline V lookup: CDR1 SGDLS, CDR2 YYNGEE. V lost 0 bases and J 7 bases, leaving 8 bases between the germline ends. The CDR3 runs to 14 residues.

The chain links TRBV6-2 or TRBV6-3 to TRBJ1-2; possible D gene TRBD1, 6 bases. CDR3 length: 13 residues. Trimming removed 5 bases from V and 8 bases from J, with 15 bases in between. Looked up from germline, CDR1 is MNHEY and CDR2 is SVGEGT. The DNA for the CDR3 is TGTGCCAGCAGTCGTACAGGGAGTCAAGGCTACACCTTC. Translating it yields CASSRTGSQGYTF.

The chain joins TRBV7-8 to TRBJ1-2; tentatively, D is TRBD1 (6 bases). The CDR3 totals 15 residues. V lost 6 bases to trimming and J lost 7 bases, with 21 bases between them. Germline V gene sequence: CDR1 SGHVS, CDR2 FQNEAQ. The CDR3 region has the DNA TGTGCCAGCAGGCCTACCCGCCGGGGGGCAGGTGGCTACACCTTC. Protein product: CASRPTRRGAGGYTF.

This clone has a handful of counts. The chain has TRBV3-1 (or the pseudogene TRBV3-2) and TRBJ1-2; tentative D call: TRBD1 (5 bases). There are 12 residues in the CDR3. The germline V gene has CDR1 LGHDT and CDR2 YNNKEL (reference sequence). V lost 5 bases and J lost 8, with 12 bases in between. The CDR3 nucleotides read TGTGCCAGCAGCTTCCCAGGGTACGGCTACACCTTC. It yields the protein CASSFPGYGYTF.

The rearrangement links TRBV4-3 to TRBJ1-2, with a tentative D call TRBD1 (5 bases). The CDR3 contains 14 residues. Germline V gives CDR1 LGHNA, CDR2 YSLEER. Trimming took off 4 bases at V and 8 bases at J, with 17 bases between the two ends. This CDR3 reads CASSPGIGAGGYTF. CDR3 DNA: TGCGCCAGCAGCCCAGGAATAGGGGCGGGAGGCTACACCTTC.

The chain is built from TRBV6-5 and TRBJ2-7; TRBD2 matches 10 bases. The CDR3 is 15 residues long. Per germline, CDR1 MNHEY and CDR2 SVGAGI. The V and J ends lost 4 bases and 0 bases, in that order; junction bases with no gene match: 3. The CDR3 DNA is TGTGCCAGCAGTTTATCTAGCGGGAGCTCCTACGAGCAGTACTTC. It specifies CASSLSSGSSYEQYF.

This clone occurred once. The rearrangement links TRBV5-1 to TRBJ2-3, with unresolved D. The CDR3 consists of 16 residues. V dropped 0 bases and J dropped 0 bases, with 11 bases sitting between them. Germline V lookup: CDR1 SGHRS, CDR2 YFSETQ. This CDR3 is CASSLGQHSSTDTQYF. CDR3 bases: TGCGCCAGCAGCTTGGGGCAACATTCTAGCACAGATACGCAGTATTTT.

The chain links TRBV6-6 to TRBJ1-6; maybe TRBD1 (5 bases). V was trimmed by 8 bases and J by 0 bases, leaving 5 bases between them. CDR1 and CDR2 (germline): MNHNY, SVGAGI (reference sequence). There are 13 residues in the CDR3. The CDR3 here is CASQGSYNSPLHF. The CDR3 DNA sequence: TGTGCCAGCCAGGGCTCCTATAATTCACCCCTCCACTTT.

This clone was seen a single time. This chain uses TRBV5-8 with TRBJ1-1; D possibly corresponds to TRBD1 (6 bases). CDR1 and CDR2 (germline): SGHTS, YDEGEE. V was clipped by 5 bases and J by 7 bases, with 18 bases between them. The CDR3 length is 14 residues. This chain's CDR3 is CASSQIHRVREAFF. The CDR3 DNA follows: TGTGCCAGCAGTCAGATACACAGGGTCCGTGAAGCTTTCTTT.

V and J are TRBV19 and TRBJ2-1; 7 bases line up with TRBD2. The V gene end was trimmed by 5 bases and the J gene end by 7 bases; junction bases not matched to a gene: 11. The CDR3 contains 15 residues. Germline loops: CDR1 LNHDA, CDR2 SQIVND (reference sequence). This CDR3 is CASSPGLPRRNEQFF. For the CDR3, the DNA is TGTGCCAGTAGTCCGGGACTACCAAGACGGAATGAGCAGTTCTTC.